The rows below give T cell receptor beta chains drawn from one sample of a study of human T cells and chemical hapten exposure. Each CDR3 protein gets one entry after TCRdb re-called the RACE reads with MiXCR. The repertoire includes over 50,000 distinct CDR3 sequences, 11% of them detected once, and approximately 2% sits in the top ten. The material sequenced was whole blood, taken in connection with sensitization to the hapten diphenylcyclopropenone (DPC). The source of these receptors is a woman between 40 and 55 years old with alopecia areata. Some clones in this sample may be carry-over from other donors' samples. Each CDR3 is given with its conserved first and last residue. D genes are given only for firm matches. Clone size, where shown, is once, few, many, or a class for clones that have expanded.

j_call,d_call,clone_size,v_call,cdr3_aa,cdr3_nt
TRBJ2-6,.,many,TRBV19,CASTRSPNSGANVLTF,TGTGCCAGTACCCGTTCCCCCAACTCTGGGGCCAACGTCCTGACTTTC
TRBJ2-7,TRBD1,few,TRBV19,CATHSTGARTSEQYF,TGTGCCACCCACTCTACAGGGGCGCGAACCTCCGAGCAGTACTTC
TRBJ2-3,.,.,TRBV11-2,CASGASTDTQYF,TGTGCCAGCGGTGCTAGCACAGATACGCAGTATTTT
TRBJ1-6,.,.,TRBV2,CASRRINSPLHF,TGTGCCAGCAGAAGGATTAATTCACCCCTCCACTTT
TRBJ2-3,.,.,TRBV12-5,CASGAWGGRTDTQYF,TGTGCTAGTGGTGCCTGGGGGGGCCGCACAGATACGCAGTATTTT
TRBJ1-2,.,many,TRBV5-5,CASSLGSAPAIYGYTF,TGTGCCAGCAGCTTGGGGTCGGCTCCTGCTATCTATGGCTACACCTTC
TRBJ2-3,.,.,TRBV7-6,CASSAGTYTDTQYF,TGTGCCAGCAGCGCCGGGACTTACACAGATACGCAGTATTTT
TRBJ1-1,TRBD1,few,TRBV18,CASSPPFQGAGAFF,TGTGCCAGCTCACCGCCATTTCAGGGGGCCGGAGCTTTCTTT
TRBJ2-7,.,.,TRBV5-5,CASSLGLSVTYEQYF,TGTGCCAGCAGCTTGGGGCTGTCGGTGACCTACGAGCAGTACTTC
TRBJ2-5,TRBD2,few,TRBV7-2,CASSLVASGQETQYF,TGTGCCAGCAGCTTAGTGGCTAGCGGCCAAGAGACCCAGTACTTC
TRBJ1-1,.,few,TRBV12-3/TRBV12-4,CASSSGGKTEAFF,TGTGCCAGCAGTTCCGGGGGGAAAACTGAAGCTTTCTTT